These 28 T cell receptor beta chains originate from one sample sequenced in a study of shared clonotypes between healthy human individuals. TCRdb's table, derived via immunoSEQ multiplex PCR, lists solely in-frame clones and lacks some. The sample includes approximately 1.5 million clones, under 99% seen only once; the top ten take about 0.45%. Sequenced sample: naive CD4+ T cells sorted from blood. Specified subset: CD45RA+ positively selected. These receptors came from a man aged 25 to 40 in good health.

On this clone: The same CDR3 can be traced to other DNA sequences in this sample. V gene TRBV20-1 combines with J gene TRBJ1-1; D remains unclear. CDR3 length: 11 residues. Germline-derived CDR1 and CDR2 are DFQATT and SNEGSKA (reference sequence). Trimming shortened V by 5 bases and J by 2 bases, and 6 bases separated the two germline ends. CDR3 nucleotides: TGCAGTGCTCTGGGTAACACTGAAGCTTTCTTT. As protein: CSALGNTEAFF.

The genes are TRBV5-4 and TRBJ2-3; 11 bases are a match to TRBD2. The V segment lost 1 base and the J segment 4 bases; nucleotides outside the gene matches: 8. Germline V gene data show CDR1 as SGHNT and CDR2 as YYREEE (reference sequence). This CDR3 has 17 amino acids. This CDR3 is CASSLPPLAGVSDTQYF. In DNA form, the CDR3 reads TGTGCCAGCAGCTTGCCCCCACTAGCGGGAGTGTCAGATACGCAGTATTTT.

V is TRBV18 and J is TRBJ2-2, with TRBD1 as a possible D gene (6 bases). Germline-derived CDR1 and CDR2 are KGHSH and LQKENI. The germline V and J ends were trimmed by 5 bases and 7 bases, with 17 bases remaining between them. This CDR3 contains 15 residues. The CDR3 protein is CASSTGQADFGELFF. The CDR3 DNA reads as TGTGCCAGCTCAACGGGACAAGCTGACTTCGGGGAGCTGTTTTTT.

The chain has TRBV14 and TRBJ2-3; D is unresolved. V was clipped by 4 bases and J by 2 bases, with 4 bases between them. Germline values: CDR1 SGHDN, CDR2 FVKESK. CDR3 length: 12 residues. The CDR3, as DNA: TGTGCCAGCAGCCCGTACACAGATACGCAGTATTTT. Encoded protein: CASSPYTDTQYF.

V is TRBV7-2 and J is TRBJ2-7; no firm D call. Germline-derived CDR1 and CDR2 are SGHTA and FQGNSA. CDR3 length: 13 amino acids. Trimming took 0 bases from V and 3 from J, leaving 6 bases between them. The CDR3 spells CASSLAPLYEQYF. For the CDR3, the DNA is TGTGCCAGCAGCTTAGCACCCCTCTACGAGCAGTACTTC.

DNA for the CDR3: TGTGCCAGCAGCTTGCTAGCGGGAGCGAACTACAATGAGCAGTTCTTC. It yields the protein CASSLLAGANYNEQFF. This chain links TRBV7-6 with TRBJ2-1, with 10 bases matching TRBD2. The CDR3 consists of 16 residues. In germline, CDR1 is SGHVS, CDR2 FNYEAQ. Trimming cost V 3 bases and J 3 bases; bases outside gene matches: 5.

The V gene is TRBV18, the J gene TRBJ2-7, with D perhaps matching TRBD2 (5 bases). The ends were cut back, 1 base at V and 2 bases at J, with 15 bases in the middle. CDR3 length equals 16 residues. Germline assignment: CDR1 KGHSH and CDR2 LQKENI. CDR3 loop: CASSPLSNGIAYEQYF. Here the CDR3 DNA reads TGTGCCAGCTCACCACTGTCTAACGGGATAGCCTACGAGCAGTACTTC.

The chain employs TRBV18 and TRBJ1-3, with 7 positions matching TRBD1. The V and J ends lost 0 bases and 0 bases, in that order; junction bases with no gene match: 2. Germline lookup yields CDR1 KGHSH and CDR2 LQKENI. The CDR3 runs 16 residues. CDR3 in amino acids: CASSPPGQPSGNTIYF. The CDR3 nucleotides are TGTGCCAGCTCACCACCGGGACAGCCCTCTGGAAACACCATATATTTT.

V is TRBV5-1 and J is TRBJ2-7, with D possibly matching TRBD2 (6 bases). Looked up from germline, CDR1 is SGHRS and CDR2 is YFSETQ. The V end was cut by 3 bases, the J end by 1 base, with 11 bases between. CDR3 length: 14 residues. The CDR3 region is CASSWGGGSYEQYF. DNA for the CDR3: TGCGCCAGCAGCTGGGGAGGCGGATCCTACGAGCAGTACTTC.

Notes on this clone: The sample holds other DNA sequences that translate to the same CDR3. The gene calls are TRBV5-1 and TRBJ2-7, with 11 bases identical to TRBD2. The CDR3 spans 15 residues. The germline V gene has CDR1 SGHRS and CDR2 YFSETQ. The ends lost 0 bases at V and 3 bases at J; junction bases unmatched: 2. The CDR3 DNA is TGCGCCAGCAGCTTGGGACTAGCGGGACTCTACGAGCAGTACTTC. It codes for CASSLGLAGLYEQYF.

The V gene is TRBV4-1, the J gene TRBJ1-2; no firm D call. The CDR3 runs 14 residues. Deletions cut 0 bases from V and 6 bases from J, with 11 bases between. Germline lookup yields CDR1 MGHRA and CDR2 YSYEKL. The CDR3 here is CASSQDWGVDGYTF. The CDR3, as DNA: TGCGCCAGCAGCCAAGATTGGGGAGTGGATGGCTACACCTTC.

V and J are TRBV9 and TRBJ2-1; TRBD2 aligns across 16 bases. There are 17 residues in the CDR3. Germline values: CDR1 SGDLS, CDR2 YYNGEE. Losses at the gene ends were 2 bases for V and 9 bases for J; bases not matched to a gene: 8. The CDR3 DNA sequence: TGTGCCAGCAGCGTCTCCGGGACTAGCGGGAGGGCAGGTGAGCAGTTCTTC. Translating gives CASSVSGTSGRAGEQFF.

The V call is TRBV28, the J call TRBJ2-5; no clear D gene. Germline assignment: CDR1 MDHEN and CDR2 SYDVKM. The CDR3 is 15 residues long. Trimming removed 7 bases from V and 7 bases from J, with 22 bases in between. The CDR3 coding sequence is TGTGCCAGCATCAATAATCGGATGGCGCCGGGGACCCAGTACTTC. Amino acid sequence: CASINNRMAPGTQYF.

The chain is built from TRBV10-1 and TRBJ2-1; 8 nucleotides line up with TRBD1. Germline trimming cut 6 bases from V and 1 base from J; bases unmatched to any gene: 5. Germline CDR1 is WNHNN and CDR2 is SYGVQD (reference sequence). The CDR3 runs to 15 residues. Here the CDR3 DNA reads TGCGCCAGCAGCGACACAGGGGGGTCCTACAATGAGCAGTTCTTC. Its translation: CASSDTGGSYNEQFF.

The CDR3 here is CASSASINANTGELFF. In DNA form, the CDR3 reads TGTGCCAGCAGCGCTAGCATCAACGCGAACACCGGGGAGCTGTTTTTT. The chain couples TRBV9 to TRBJ2-2; possible D gene TRBD2, 5 bases. There are 16 residues in the CDR3. Per the germline V gene, CDR1 is SGDLS and CDR2 is YYNGEE. Trimming pared 3 bases from V and 0 bases from J, leaving 12 bases between.

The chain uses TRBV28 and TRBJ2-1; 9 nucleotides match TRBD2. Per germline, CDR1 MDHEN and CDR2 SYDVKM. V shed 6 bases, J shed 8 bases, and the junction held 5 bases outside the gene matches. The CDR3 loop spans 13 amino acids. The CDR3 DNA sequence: TGTGCCAGCAGCTTCCGCGGGAGGGATGAGCAGTTCTTC. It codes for CASSFRGRDEQFF.

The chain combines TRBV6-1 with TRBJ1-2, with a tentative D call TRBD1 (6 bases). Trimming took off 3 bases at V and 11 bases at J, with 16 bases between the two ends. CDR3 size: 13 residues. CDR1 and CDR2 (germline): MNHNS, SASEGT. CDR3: CASSDSLQGSYTF. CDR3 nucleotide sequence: TGTGCCAGCAGTGACTCACTACAGGGATCTTACACCTTC.

This chain's CDR3 is CASREGSYEQYF. The DNA for the CDR3 is TGCGCCAGCCGCGAGGGTTCCTACGAGCAGTACTTC. The gene calls are TRBV5-1 and TRBJ2-7, with D tentatively TRBD2 (5 bases). V lost 7 bases to trimming and J lost 1 base, with 9 bases between them. Per germline, CDR1 SGHRS and CDR2 YFSETQ. The CDR3 is made up of 12 amino acids. Variable domain in full (rest from reference TRBV5-1 and TRBJ2-7): KAGVTQTPRYLIKTRGQQVTLSCSPISGHRSVSWYQQTPGQGLQFLFEYFSETQRNKGNFPGRFSGRQFSNSRSEMNVSTLELGDSALYLCASREGSYEQYFGPGTRLTVT.

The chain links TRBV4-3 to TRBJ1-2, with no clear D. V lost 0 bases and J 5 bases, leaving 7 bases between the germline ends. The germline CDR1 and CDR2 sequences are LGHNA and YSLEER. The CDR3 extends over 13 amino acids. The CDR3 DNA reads TGCGCCAGCAGCCAAGATCTGCAATATGGCTACACCTTC. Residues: CASSQDLQYGYTF.

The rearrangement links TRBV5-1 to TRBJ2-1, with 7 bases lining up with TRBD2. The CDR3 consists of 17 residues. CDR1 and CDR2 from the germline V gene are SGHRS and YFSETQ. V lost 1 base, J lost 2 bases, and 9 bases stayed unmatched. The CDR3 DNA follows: TGCGCCAGCAGCTTGTTATGGAAGCGGGACGCCTACAATGAGCAGTTCTTC. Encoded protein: CASSLLWKRDAYNEQFF.

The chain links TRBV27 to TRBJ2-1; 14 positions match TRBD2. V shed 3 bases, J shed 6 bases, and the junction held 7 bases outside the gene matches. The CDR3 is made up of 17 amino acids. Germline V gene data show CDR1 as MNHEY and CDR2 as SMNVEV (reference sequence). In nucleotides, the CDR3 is TGTGCCAGCAGTTTTCGACTAGCGGGAGGGTCTGTCAATGAGCAGTTCTTC. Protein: CASSFRLAGGSVNEQFF.

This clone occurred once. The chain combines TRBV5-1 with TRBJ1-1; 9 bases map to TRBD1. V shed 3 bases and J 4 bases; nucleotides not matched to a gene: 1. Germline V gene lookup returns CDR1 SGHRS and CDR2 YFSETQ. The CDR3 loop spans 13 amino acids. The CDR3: CASSSDRGTEAFF. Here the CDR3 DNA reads TGCGCCAGCAGCTCGGACAGGGGCACTGAAGCTTTCTTT.

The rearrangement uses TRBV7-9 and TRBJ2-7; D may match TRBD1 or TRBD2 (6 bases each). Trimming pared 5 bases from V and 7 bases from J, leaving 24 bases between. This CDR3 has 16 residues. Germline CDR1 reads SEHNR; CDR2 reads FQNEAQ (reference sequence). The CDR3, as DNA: TGTGCCAGCAGCCTGACTAGGAGACAGGTGCTATGGGAGCAGTACTTC. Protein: CASSLTRRQVLWEQYF.

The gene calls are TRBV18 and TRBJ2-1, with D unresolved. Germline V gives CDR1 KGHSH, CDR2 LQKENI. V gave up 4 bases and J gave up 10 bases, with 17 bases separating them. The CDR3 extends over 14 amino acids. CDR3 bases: TGTGCCAGCTCACTCAAAACCCCTCCAAGCGAGCAGTTCTTC. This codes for CASSLKTPPSEQFF.

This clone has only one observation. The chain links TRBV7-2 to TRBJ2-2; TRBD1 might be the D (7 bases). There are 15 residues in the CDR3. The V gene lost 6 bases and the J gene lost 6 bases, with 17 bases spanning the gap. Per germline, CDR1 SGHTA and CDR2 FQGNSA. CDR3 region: CASREPGQRAGELFF. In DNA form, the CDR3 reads TGTGCCAGCAGGGAACCGGGACAGCGGGCCGGGGAGCTGTTTTTT.

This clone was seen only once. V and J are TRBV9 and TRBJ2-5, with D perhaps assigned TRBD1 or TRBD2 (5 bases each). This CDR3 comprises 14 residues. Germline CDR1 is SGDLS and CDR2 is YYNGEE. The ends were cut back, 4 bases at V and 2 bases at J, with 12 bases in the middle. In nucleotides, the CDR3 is TGTGCCAGCAGCCCGGGGCTAAATCAAGAGACCCAGTACTTC. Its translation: CASSPGLNQETQYF.

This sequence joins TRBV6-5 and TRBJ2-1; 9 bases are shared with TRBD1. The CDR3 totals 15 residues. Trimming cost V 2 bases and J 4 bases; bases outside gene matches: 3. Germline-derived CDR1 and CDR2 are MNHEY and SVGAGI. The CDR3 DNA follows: TGTGCCAGCAGTTACACGGGACAGGGATACAATGAGCAGTTCTTC. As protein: CASSYTGQGYNEQFF.

As DNA, the CDR3 is TGCGCCAGCAGAAGTCAGGGGGCTAATGAAAAACTGTTTTTT. It codes for CASRSQGANEKLFF. The chain couples TRBV5-1 to TRBJ1-4; 7 bases match TRBD1. This CDR3 is built from 14 residues. Germline V CDR1 and CDR2: SGHRS, YFSETQ. V was clipped by 5 bases and J by 3 bases; unmatched bases: 4. The whole variable domain, remainder taken from reference TRBV5-1 and TRBJ1-4, is KAGVTQTPRYLIKTRGQQVTLSCSPISGHRSVSWYQQTPGQGLQFLFEYFSETQRNKGNFPGRFSGRQFSNSRSEMNVSTLELGDSALYLCASRSQGANEKLFFGSGTQLSVL.